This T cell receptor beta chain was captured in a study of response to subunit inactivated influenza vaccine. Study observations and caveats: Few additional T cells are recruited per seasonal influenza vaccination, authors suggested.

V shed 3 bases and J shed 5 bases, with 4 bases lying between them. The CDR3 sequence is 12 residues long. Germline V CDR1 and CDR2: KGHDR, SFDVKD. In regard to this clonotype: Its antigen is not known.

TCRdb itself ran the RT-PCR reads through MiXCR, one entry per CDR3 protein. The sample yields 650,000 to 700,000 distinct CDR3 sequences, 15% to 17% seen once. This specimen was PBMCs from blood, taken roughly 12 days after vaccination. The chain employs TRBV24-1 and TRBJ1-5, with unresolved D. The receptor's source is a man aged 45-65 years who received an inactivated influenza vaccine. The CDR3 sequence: CATSDTDQPQHF. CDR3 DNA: TGTGCCACCAGTGATACAGATCAGCCCCAGCATTTT.